Below, 15 T cell receptor beta chains from the same sample are listed, as sequenced in a study of T cells expressing NK-cell markers. TCRdb reprocessed the 5' RACE reads; each CDR3 protein has one entry and no DNA is given. The repertoire table contains about 260,000 distinct CDR3 sequences. The sample consisted of blood T cells: a sorted CD56 or NKG2C T cell subset, CD4+ or CD8+ T cells, or bulk PBMC T cells (not recorded which). The origin of the receptors is a woman aged 18-70 years in good health.

The V call is TRBV7-2, the J call TRBJ2-3; the D call of TRBD1 rests on TCRdb alone, since no DNA is present to check it. The germline gives CDR1 SGHTA, CDR2 FQGNSA. This CDR3 has 15 residues. The CDR3 sequence: CASSPWGTLSDTQYF.

This chain joins TRBV11-1 and TRBJ2-7; without DNA, the TCRdb call of TRBD1 cannot be checked. The CDR3 is 12 residues long. Germline V CDR1 and CDR2: SGHAT, FQDESV (reference sequence). CDR3 sequence reads: CASSQQGPEQYF.

The chain couples TRBV12-3 or TRBV12-4 to TRBJ1-6; TCRdb gives TRBD1 as the D gene, but with no DNA this cannot be confirmed. The CDR3 is 15 amino acids. The CDR3: CASSRRTGGDSPLHF.

This chain connects TRBV28 to TRBJ2-3; checking the TCRdb D call of TRBD2 is not possible without DNA. Looked up from germline, CDR1 is MDHEN and CDR2 is SYDVKM. The CDR3 covers 18 residues. The CDR3 sequence is CASSLGPGGPVSTDTQYF.

J is TRBJ2-1 and V is TRBV25-1; the TCRdb call, TRBD2, lacks DNA for checking. The CDR3 extends over 14 amino acids. The germline V gene encodes CDR1 MGHDK and CDR2 SYGVNS. The CDR3 reads CASSASGPNNEQFF. The full variable domain, with the rest looked up from reference TRBV25-1 and TRBJ2-1, is EADIYQTPRYLVIGTGKKITLECSQTMGHDKMYWYQQDPGMELHLIHYSYGVNSTEKGDLSSESTVSRIRTEHFPLTLESARPSHTSQYLCASSASGPNNEQFFGPGTRLTVL.

The chain combines TRBV12-3 or TRBV12-4 with TRBJ2-1; without DNA, the TCRdb call of TRBD2 cannot be checked. This CDR3 comprises 12 residues. The CDR3 sequence is CATRTSGDEQFF.

The chain has TRBV3-1 and TRBJ1-1; TCRdb lists TRBD1, though no DNA is available to test this call. Germline CDR1 is LGHDT and CDR2 is YNNKEL (reference sequence). The CDR3 totals 14 residues. CDR3: CASSQEGGSTEAFF.

The chain uses TRBV5-1 and TRBJ2-3. This CDR3 region has 12 residues. CDR1 is SGHRS and CDR2 is YFSETQ in the germline V gene. The chain's CDR3 is CASSWEIGTQYF.

This rearrangement joins TRBV25-1 to TRBJ1-1. Germline CDR1 is MGHDK and CDR2 is SYGVNS. The CDR3 is made up of 14 amino acids. Here the CDR3 reads CASSSQVTNTEAFF.

The gene calls are TRBV20-1 and TRBJ2-3. The CDR3 is 13 amino acids. Germline V lookup: CDR1 DFQATT, CDR2 SNEGSKA (reference sequence). The CDR3 here is CSARGDIGDTQYF.

The rearrangement links TRBV7-9 to TRBJ2-2; TCRdb returns TRBD1, unconfirmable since there is no DNA. CDR3 length: 14 residues. CDR1 and CDR2 (germline): SEHNR, FQNEAQ (reference sequence). CDR3 loop: CASRQGDDTGELFF.

The gene calls are TRBV29-1 and TRBJ2-5. CDR1 is SQVTM and CDR2 is ANQGSEA in the germline V gene. The CDR3 has 11 amino acids. Here the CDR3 reads CSVEYQETQYF. The variable domain in full, completed from reference TRBV29-1 and TRBJ2-5, reads SAVISQKPSRDICQRGTSLTIQCQVDSQVTMMFWYRQQPGQSLTLIATANQGSEATYESGFVIDKFPISRPNLTFSTLTVSNMSPEDSSIYLCSVEYQETQYFGPGTRLLVL.

The rearrangement uses TRBV28 and TRBJ1-2. This CDR3 is built from 12 residues. Germline CDR1 and CDR2: MDHEN and SYDVKM. The CDR3 sequence is CASRRDIYGYTF.

The gene calls are TRBV20-1 and TRBJ1-1; TCRdb designates TRBD1, a call that cannot be tested without DNA. Germline CDR1 DFQATT, CDR2 SNEGSKA (reference sequence). The CDR3 is 11 amino acids. This chain's CDR3 is CSASRGTEAFF.

The chain combines TRBV20-1 with TRBJ2-5; TCRdb indicates TRBD2, and absent DNA this call remains unverified. Germline V gene data show CDR1 as DFQATT and CDR2 as SNEGSKA (reference sequence). The CDR3 spans 11 residues. The CDR3 region is CSATLSETQYF.